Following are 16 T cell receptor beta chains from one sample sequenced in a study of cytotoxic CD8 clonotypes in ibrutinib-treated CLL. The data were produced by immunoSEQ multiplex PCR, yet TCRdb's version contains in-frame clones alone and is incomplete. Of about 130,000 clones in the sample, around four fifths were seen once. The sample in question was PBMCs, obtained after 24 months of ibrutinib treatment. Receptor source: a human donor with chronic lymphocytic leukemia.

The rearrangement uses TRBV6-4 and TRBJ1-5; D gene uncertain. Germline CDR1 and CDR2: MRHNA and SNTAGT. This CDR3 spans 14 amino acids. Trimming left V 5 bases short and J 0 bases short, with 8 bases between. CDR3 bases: TGTGCCAGCAGTTACAGTTATAGCAATCAGCCCCAGCATTTT. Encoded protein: CASSYSYSNQPQHF.

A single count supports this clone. The CDR3 loop reads CASSLAFRVEQYF. The CDR3 region has the DNA TGCGCCAGCAGCTTGGCCTTCAGGGTCGAGCAGTACTTC. The chain combines TRBV5-1 with TRBJ2-7, with a weak D call TRBD1 (5 bases). V shed 0 bases and J shed 6 bases, with 10 bases lying between them. The CDR3 contains 13 residues. The V gene's germline CDR1 is SGHRS and CDR2 YFSETQ.

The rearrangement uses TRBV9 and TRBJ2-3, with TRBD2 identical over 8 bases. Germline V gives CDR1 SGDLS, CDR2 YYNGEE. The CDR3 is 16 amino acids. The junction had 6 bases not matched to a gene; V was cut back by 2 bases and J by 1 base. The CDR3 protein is CASSVSGLARTDTQYF. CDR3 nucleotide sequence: TGTGCCAGCAGCGTTTCCGGACTAGCCCGCACAGATACGCAGTATTTT.

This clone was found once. The CDR3, as DNA: TGTGCCAGCTCTTCGACCGGCTCCGCGAACACCGGGGAGCTGTTTTTT. The encoded protein is CASSSTGSANTGELFF. The genes are TRBV18 and TRBJ2-2; D is undetermined. The CDR3 consists of 16 residues. Trimming left V 6 bases short and J 0 bases short, with 14 bases between. Germline CDR1 is KGHSH and CDR2 is LQKENI.

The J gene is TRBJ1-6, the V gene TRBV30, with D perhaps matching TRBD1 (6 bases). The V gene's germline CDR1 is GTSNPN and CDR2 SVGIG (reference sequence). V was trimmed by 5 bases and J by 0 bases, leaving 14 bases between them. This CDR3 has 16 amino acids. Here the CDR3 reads CAWLDRQISYNSPLHF. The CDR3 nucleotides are TGTGCCTGGCTAGACAGGCAGATCTCCTATAATTCACCCCTCCACTTT. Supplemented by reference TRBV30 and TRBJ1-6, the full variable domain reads SQTIHQWPATLVQPVGSPLSLECTVEGTSNPNLYWYRQAAGRGLQLLFYSVGIGQISSEVPQNLSASRPQDRQFILSSKKLLLSDSGFYLCAWLDRQISYNSPLHFGNGTRLTVT.

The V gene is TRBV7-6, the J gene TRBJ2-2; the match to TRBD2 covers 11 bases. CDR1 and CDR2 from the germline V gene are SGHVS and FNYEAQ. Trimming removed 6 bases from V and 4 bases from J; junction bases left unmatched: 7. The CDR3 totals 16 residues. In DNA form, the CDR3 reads TGTGCCAGCAGGGTAGCGGGGGGGCCCGGCACCGGGGAGCTGTTTTTT. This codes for CASRVAGGPGTGELFF.

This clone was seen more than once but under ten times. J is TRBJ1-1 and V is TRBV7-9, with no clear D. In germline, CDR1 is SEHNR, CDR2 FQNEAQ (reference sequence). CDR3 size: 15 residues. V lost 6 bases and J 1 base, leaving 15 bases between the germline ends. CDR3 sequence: CASSPRDLSNTEAFF. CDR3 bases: TGTGCCAGCAGTCCCCGGGATCTCTCGAACACTGAAGCTTTCTTT.

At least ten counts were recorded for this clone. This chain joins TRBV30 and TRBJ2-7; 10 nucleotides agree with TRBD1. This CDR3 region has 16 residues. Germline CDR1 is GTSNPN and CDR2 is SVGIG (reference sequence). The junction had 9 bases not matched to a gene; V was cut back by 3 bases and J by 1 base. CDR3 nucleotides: TGTGCCTGGAGGAGATCTCTGGGACAGGGGTCCTACGAGCAGTACTTC. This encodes CAWRRSLGQGSYEQYF.

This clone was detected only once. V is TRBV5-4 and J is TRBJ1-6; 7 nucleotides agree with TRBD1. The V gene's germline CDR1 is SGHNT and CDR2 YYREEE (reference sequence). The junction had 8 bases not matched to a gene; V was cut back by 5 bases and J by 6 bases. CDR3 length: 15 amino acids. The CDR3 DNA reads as TGTGCCAGCAGTTCACGGGACAGAGCTAATTCACCCCTCCACTTT. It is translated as CASSSRDRANSPLHF.

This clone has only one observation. CDR3 residues: CASNDGAHGWKLFF. The CDR3 bases are TGTGCCAGCAATGACGGGGCCCATGGGTGGAAACTGTTTTTT. The chain recombines TRBV6-1 with TRBJ1-4; tentative D call: TRBD1 (5 bases). Deletions cut 7 bases from V and 11 bases from J, with 20 bases between. The CDR3 runs 14 residues. The germline V gene has CDR1 MNHNS and CDR2 SASEGT.

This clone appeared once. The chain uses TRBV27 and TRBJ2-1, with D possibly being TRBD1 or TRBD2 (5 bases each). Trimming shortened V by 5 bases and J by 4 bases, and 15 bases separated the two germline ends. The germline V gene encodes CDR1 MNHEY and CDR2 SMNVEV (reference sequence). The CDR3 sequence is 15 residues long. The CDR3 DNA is TGTGCCAGCAGTCCTGGGGGACGTTTATACAATGAGCAGTTCTTC. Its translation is CASSPGGRLYNEQFF.

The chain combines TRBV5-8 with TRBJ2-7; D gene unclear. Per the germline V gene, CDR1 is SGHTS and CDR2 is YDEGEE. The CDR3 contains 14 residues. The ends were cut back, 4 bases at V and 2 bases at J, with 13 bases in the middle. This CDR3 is CASSSRDLTYEQYF. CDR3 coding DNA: TGTGCCAGCAGCAGCCGTGACCTGACCTACGAGCAGTACTTC.

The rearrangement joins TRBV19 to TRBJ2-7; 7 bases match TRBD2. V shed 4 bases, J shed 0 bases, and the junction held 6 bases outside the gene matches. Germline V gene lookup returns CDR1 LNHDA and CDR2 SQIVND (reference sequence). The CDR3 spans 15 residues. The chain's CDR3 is CASSRAGRGSYEQYF. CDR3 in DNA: TGTGCCAGTAGTAGAGCGGGGCGCGGCTCCTACGAGCAGTACTTC.

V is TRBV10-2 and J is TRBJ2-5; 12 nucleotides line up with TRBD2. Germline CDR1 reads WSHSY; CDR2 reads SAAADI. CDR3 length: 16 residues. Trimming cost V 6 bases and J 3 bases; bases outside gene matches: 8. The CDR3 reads CASRETSGGPKETQYF. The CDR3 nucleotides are TGCGCCAGCAGAGAAACTAGCGGGGGGCCTAAAGAGACCCAGTACTTC.

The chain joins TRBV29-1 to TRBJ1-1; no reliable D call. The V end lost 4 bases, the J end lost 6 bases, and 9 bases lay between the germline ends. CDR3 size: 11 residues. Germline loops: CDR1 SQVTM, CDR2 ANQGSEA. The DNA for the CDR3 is TGCAGCGTTGTACGTGGGGCTGAAGCTTTCTTT. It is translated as CSVVRGAEAFF.

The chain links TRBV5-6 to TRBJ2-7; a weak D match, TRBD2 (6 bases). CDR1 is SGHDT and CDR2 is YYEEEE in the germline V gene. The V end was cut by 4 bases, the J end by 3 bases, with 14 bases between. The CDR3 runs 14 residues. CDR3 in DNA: TGTGCCAGCAGCCCTGGTGCGGGGCACTACGAGCAGTACTTC. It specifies CASSPGAGHYEQYF.